Presented here are 31 T cell receptor beta chains from one specimen sequenced in a study of blood T cell repertoires in COVID-19. Clones were sequenced by immunoSEQ multiplex PCR, and TCRdb holds only the in-frame ones, with some missing. This table holds under 150,000 clones, 87% found once. Sequenced: peripheral blood. The receptors here all came from a man aged 50-60 years with active COVID-19.

In DNA form, the CDR3 reads TGTGCCAGCAGCGCCGGGGTCGGCTATGGCTACACCTTC. Its translation: CASSAGVGYGYTF. This chain uses TRBV5-6 with TRBJ1-2; D ambiguous. Trimming left V 4 bases short and J 4 bases short, with 11 bases between. Germline V gives CDR1 SGHDT, CDR2 YYEEEE. CDR3 length: 13 amino acids.

The chain recombines TRBV12-3 or TRBV12-4 with TRBJ1-1; tentatively, D is TRBD1 (5 bases). Trimming removed 1 base from V and 6 bases from J, with 6 bases in between. The CDR3 has 12 residues. The CDR3 nucleotides are TGTGCCAGCAGTTTAGGGGGGGCTGAAGCTTTCTTT. Its protein is CASSLGGAEAFF.

The CDR3 nucleotides are TGTGCCACCCCAGTTACAGGGGGCGAAAGCACAGATACGCAGTATTTT. It codes for CATPVTGGESTDTQYF. The rearrangement joins TRBV7-9 to TRBJ2-3; 9 nucleotides line up with TRBD1. The CDR3 contains 16 residues. Germline values: CDR1 SEHNR, CDR2 FQNEAQ (reference sequence). V dropped 10 bases and J dropped 0; count of bases not matched to a gene: 11.

The CDR3 loop is CASSIDGYSNQPQHF. In DNA form, the CDR3 reads TGTGCCAGTAGTATCGACGGGTATAGCAATCAGCCCCAGCATTTT. The V and J genes are TRBV19 and TRBJ1-5; no firm D call. Germline V lookup: CDR1 LNHDA, CDR2 SQIVND (reference sequence). CDR3 length equals 15 residues. V was cut by 3 bases and J by 0 bases, with 9 bases left in between.

The V call is TRBV6-6, the J call TRBJ1-2, with 11 bases lining up with TRBD1. The CDR3 loop spans 16 amino acids. Per the germline V gene, CDR1 is MNHNY and CDR2 is SVGAGI (reference sequence). V shed 2 bases, J shed 5 bases, and the junction held 7 bases outside the gene matches. The CDR3 reads CASSYPGQGVGYGYTF. CDR3 DNA: TGTGCCAGCAGTTACCCGGGACAGGGGGTTGGGTATGGCTACACCTTC.

This clone appeared once. J is TRBJ2-3 and V is TRBV3-1 (or the pseudogene TRBV3-2), with 14 nucleotides matching TRBD2. Germline V CDR1 and CDR2: LGHDT, YNNKEL (reference sequence). After removal of 2 bases from V and 8 bases from J, the junction contained 18 bases not matched to a gene. The CDR3 contains 20 residues. The CDR3 DNA reads as TGTGCCAGCAGCCAAACCCTGGGACTAGCGGGGGCCGGGAGACCAACTACGCAGTATTTT. Amino acids: CASSQTLGLAGAGRPTTQYF.

The rearrangement uses TRBV6-5 and TRBJ1-4; D is undetermined. The CDR3 contains 15 residues. Germline-derived CDR1 and CDR2 are MNHEY and SVGAGI. V was pared by 6 bases and J by 8 bases, with 19 bases between. The CDR3 DNA sequence: TGTGCCAGCAGGTATACGGGGTCCACTCTCGAAAAACTGTTTTTT. Translating it yields CASRYTGSTLEKLFF.

The rearrangement joins TRBV7-9 to TRBJ2-3; TRBD1 agrees at 11 bases. After removal of 6 bases from V and 6 bases from J, the junction contained 11 bases not matched to a gene. The CDR3 runs 16 residues. CDR1 and CDR2 (germline): SEHNR, FQNEAQ (reference sequence). The CDR3 sequence is CASRLTGTGGQDTQYF. The CDR3 nucleotides read TGTGCCAGCAGATTAACCGGGACAGGGGGTCAGGATACGCAGTATTTT.

The gene calls are TRBV13 and TRBJ2-5; 8 bases are shared with TRBD2. This CDR3 comprises 14 residues. The trim removed 1 base at V and 6 bases at J, leaving 4 bases unmatched. Germline lookup yields CDR1 PRHDT and CDR2 FYEKMQ (reference sequence). The CDR3, as DNA: TGTGCCAGCAGCTTAGCGGGGGGGCCACAGACCCAGTACTTC. As protein: CASSLAGGPQTQYF.

The chain combines TRBV7-9 with TRBJ2-3; 11 bases fit TRBD2. After removal of 5 bases from V and 0 bases from J, the junction contained 1 base not matched to a gene. The germline CDR1 and CDR2 sequences are SEHNR and FQNEAQ (reference sequence). This CDR3 spans 15 amino acids. CDR3 sequence: CASSRTSGSTDTQYF. DNA of the CDR3: TGTGCCAGCAGCCGGACTAGCGGGAGCACAGATACGCAGTATTTT. The full variable domain, its missing parts supplied by reference TRBV7-9 and TRBJ2-3, is DTGVSQNPRHKITKRGQNVTFRCDPISEHNRLYWYRQTLGQGPEFLTYFQNEAQLEKSRLLSDRFSAERPKGSFSTLEIQRTEQGDSAMYLCASSRTSGSTDTQYFGPGTRLTVL.

The chain recombines TRBV11-3 with TRBJ2-3; D unclear. The V and J ends lost 5 bases and 3 bases respectively, with 12 bases between them. The germline gives CDR1 SGHNT, CDR2 YENEEA. CDR3 length equals 14 residues. The CDR3 DNA reads TGTGCCAGCAGCGCCCGAGGCGGTACAGATACGCAGTATTTT. Translated, it gives CASSARGGTDTQYF.

The CDR3 spells CASSPPGGGPREQYF. CDR3 coding DNA: TGTGCCAGCAGCCCCCCGGGAGGGGGCCCGCGGGAGCAGTACTTC. The chain carries TRBV6-6 and TRBJ2-7; the D gene is possibly TRBD2 (8 bases). The CDR3 loop spans 15 amino acids. Germline CDR1 is MNHNY and CDR2 is SVGAGI (reference sequence). V shed 6 bases and J shed 7 bases, with 22 bases lying between them.

The rearrangement joins TRBV9 to TRBJ1-2; 8 nucleotides line up with TRBD1. The trim removed 0 bases at V and 8 bases at J, leaving 6 bases unmatched. There are 14 residues in the CDR3. Germline V gene sequence: CDR1 SGDLS, CDR2 YYNGEE. CDR3 in amino acids: CASSVVDRDHGYTF. The CDR3 DNA follows: TGTGCCAGCAGCGTAGTGGACAGGGATCACGGCTACACCTTC.

The V call is TRBV10-3, the J call TRBJ2-2; 8 bases line up with TRBD2. CDR3 length: 16 residues. Trimming took 3 bases from V and 5 from J; bases not matched to a gene: 8. Per germline, CDR1 ENHRY and CDR2 SYGVKD. The CDR3 coding sequence is TGTGCCATCAGTGACCAAAGCGGGGGAGGTACCGGGGAGCTGTTTTTT. Its protein is CAISDQSGGGTGELFF.

The chain has TRBV19 and TRBJ1-2; 10 bases line up with TRBD1. Germline V gene sequence: CDR1 LNHDA, CDR2 SQIVND (reference sequence). J was trimmed by 8 bases and V by 3 bases; bases with no gene match: 6. The CDR3 spans 14 residues. In nucleotides, the CDR3 is TGTGCCAGTAGTATGGACAGGGGGGCGGGCGGCTACACCTTC. Encoded protein: CASSMDRGAGGYTF. The variable domain in full, with the rest retrieved from reference TRBV19 and TRBJ1-2, is DGGITQSPKYLFRKEGQNVTLSCEQNLNHDAMYWYRQDPGQGLRLIYYSQIVNDFQKGDIAEGYSVSREKKESFPLTVTSAQKNPTAFYLCASSMDRGAGGYTFGSGTRLTVV.

The gene calls are TRBV19 and TRBJ1-5, with D possibly matching TRBD1 (5 bases). The ends were cut back, 5 bases at V and 6 bases at J, with 20 bases in the middle. The V gene's germline CDR1 is LNHDA and CDR2 SQIVND (reference sequence). The CDR3 length is 16 residues. The CDR3 DNA is TGTGCCAGTAGTTTTCCCCCCCCGGGTGGGGCTCAGCCCCAGCATTTT. It specifies CASSFPPPGGAQPQHF.

The chain recombines TRBV5-4 with TRBJ2-1, with 11 nucleotides matching TRBD2. Looked up from germline, CDR1 is SGHNT and CDR2 is YYREEE (reference sequence). This CDR3 is 16 amino acids long. Unmatched junction bases numbered 7, after V lost 3 bases and J lost 5 bases. The CDR3 DNA reads TGTGCCAGCAGCTCTTGGGGACTAGCGGCCGACAATGAGCAGTTCTTC. Translation: CASSSWGLAADNEQFF.

The chain couples TRBV6-5 to TRBJ2-1; D unresolved. Germline V gives CDR1 MNHEY, CDR2 SVGAGI. There are 13 residues in the CDR3. V lost 2 bases to trimming and J lost 10 bases, with 12 bases between them. The CDR3 is CASSYRGLVEQFF. The CDR3 DNA reads as TGTGCCAGCAGTTACCGCGGCTTAGTGGAGCAGTTCTTC.

This clone was counted once. This chain connects TRBV5-1 to TRBJ1-1; 7 nucleotides align to TRBD1. This CDR3 has 14 residues. After removal of 0 bases from V and 11 bases from J, the junction contained 10 bases not matched to a gene. Germline loops: CDR1 SGHRS, CDR2 YFSETQ. In nucleotides, the CDR3 is TGCGCCAGCAGCTTGGTCGGAAGCGACAGGGCGGCTTTCTTT. Translated: CASSLVGSDRAAFF.

The chain joins TRBV7-2 to TRBJ1-5; no clear D. Germline CDR1 and CDR2: SGHTA and FQGNSA. CDR3 length: 13 residues. Trimming took 0 bases from V and 7 from J, leaving 7 bases between them. The CDR3 spells CASSLAMEQPQHF. CDR3 DNA: TGTGCCAGCAGCTTAGCTATGGAGCAGCCCCAGCATTTT.

The chain joins TRBV5-6 to TRBJ1-1; tentatively, D is TRBD1 (5 bases). The germline V gene has CDR1 SGHDT and CDR2 YYEEEE. The CDR3 is 17 residues long. Trimming pared 2 bases from V and 3 bases from J, leaving 20 bases between. The CDR3 here is CASSFGWGGKSDTEAFF. In DNA form, the CDR3 reads TGTGCCAGCAGCTTCGGGTGGGGCGGGAAATCCGACACTGAAGCTTTCTTT.

This CDR3 reads CASSTDGDNSPLHF. The CDR3, as DNA: TGTGCCAGCAGCACGGACGGGGATAATTCACCCCTCCACTTT. The rearrangement uses TRBV6-5 and TRBJ1-6; unclear D gene. CDR1 and CDR2 (germline): MNHEY, SVGAGI. CDR3 length: 14 residues. The V end was cut by 6 bases, the J end by 5 bases, with 11 bases between.

Only one count was recorded for this clone. V usage is TRBV15 and J usage is TRBJ2-5, with 8 bases that match TRBD2. Losses at the gene ends were 6 bases for V and 5 bases for J; bases not matched to a gene: 8. From germline, CDR1 is LNHNV and CDR2 YYDKDF (reference sequence). The CDR3 sequence is 14 residues long. DNA of the CDR3: TGTGCCACCAGTATCGCTTCTAGCGGGGAGACCCAGTACTTC. It codes for CATSIASSGETQYF.

This clone was seen a single time. V and J are TRBV5-6 and TRBJ2-1; D possibly corresponds to TRBD1 (5 bases). With 6 bases removed from V and 1 base from J, the gap between germline ends came to 14 bases. The CDR3 contains 15 residues. The germline V gene encodes CDR1 SGHDT and CDR2 YYEEEE. The CDR3 here is CASKPIQVSYNEQFF. CDR3 bases: TGTGCCAGCAAACCGATACAGGTTTCCTACAATGAGCAGTTCTTC.

V is TRBV3-1 (or the pseudogene TRBV3-2) and J is TRBJ2-3; 11 nucleotides agree with TRBD2. The CDR3 totals 14 residues. Germline lookup yields CDR1 LGHDT and CDR2 YNNKEL (reference sequence). J was trimmed by 6 bases and V by 4 bases; bases with no gene match: 3. CDR3 protein: CASSLAGGLDTQYF. DNA for the CDR3: TGTGCCAGCAGCCTAGCGGGGGGGCTTGATACGCAGTATTTT.

V gene TRBV10-3 combines with J gene TRBJ2-1, with TRBD2 identical over 15 bases. Germline CDR1 reads ENHRY; CDR2 reads SYGVKD. The length of the CDR3 is 16 residues. V lost 2 bases to trimming and J lost 7 bases; unmatched junction nucleotides: 3. CDR3 amino acids: CAISEGLAGGENEQFF. The CDR3 DNA is TGTGCCATCAGTGAGGGACTAGCGGGGGGGGAGAATGAGCAGTTCTTC.

The rearrangement links TRBV7-6 to TRBJ2-7, with 7 bases matching TRBD2. There are 16 residues in the CDR3. The ends lost 5 bases at V and 3 bases at J; junction bases unmatched: 13. Per germline, CDR1 SGHVS and CDR2 FNYEAQ. CDR3 DNA: TGTGCCAGCAGCCCCATGTCCGGGGGGAGCCTCTACGAGCAGTACTTC. Its translation is CASSPMSGGSLYEQYF.

This clone appeared a single time. One end of the junction is discordant with germline, which a read error may explain. The chain combines TRBV7-2 with TRBJ2-1; D is perhaps TRBD1 (6 bases). Germline V gene data show CDR1 as SGHTA and CDR2 as FQGNSA. CDR3 size: 13 residues. The DNA of the CDR3 is TGTGCCAGCAGCTTTTTGGGGGCAGGGGTCAGAATCTTC. It is translated as CASSFLGAGVRIF.

This clone has just one count. The genes are TRBV2 and TRBJ1-6; D gene unclear. This CDR3 is built from 14 residues. Trimming cost V 4 bases and J 5 bases, with 9 bases left between them. Germline loops: CDR1 SNHLY, CDR2 FYNNEI. As DNA, the CDR3 is TGTGCCAGCAGTGGACTTACTGATAATTCACCCCTCCACTTT. Translation: CASSGLTDNSPLHF.

This clone was picked up one time. The rearrangement uses TRBV27 and TRBJ2-7; no reliable D call. From germline, CDR1 is MNHEY and CDR2 SMNVEV (reference sequence). This CDR3 spans 12 amino acids. V was trimmed by 11 bases and J by 6 bases, leaving 17 bases between them. CDR3 amino acids: CAGTAAGSEQYF. The CDR3, as DNA: TGTGCCGGCACCGCCGCCGGGTCCGAGCAGTACTTC.

The rearrangement uses TRBV15 and TRBJ2-4; 14 bases align to TRBD2. V lost 3 bases, J lost 7 bases, and 14 bases stayed unmatched. CDR3 length equals 19 residues. In germline, CDR1 is LNHNV, CDR2 YYDKDF (reference sequence). The CDR3 loop is CATSRAGLAGGSEWNIQYF. Written as DNA, the CDR3 is TGTGCCACCAGCAGGGCCGGACTAGCGGGGGGCAGTGAGTGGAACATTCAGTACTTC. The full variable domain, with the rest looked up from reference TRBV15 and TRBJ2-4, is DAMVIQNPRYQVTQFGKPVTLSCSQTLNHNVMYWYQQKSSQAPKLLFHYYDKDFNNEADTPDNFQSRRPNTSFCFLDIRSPGLGDTAMYLCATSRAGLAGGSEWNIQYFGAGTRLSVL.